Below, 25 T cell receptor beta chains from the same sample are listed, as sequenced in a study of siplizumab effects on memory and regulatory T cells. Sequencing used immunoSEQ multiplex PCR; TCRdb keeps in-frame clones, though not all of them. This sample has about 82,000 clones, with roughly 87% found just once. Sequencing was done on a sample of Tregs sorted from blood. Source of these receptors: a human donor in good health.

J is TRBJ1-1 and V is TRBV28, with 8 bases matching TRBD1. The CDR3 covers 14 residues. Germline V lookup: CDR1 MDHEN, CDR2 SYDVKM. Trimming took 9 bases from V and 4 from J; bases not matched to a gene: 10. The CDR3 reads CASRTRGLRTEAFF. The CDR3 bases are TGTGCCAGTAGAACCAGGGGGCTTCGCACTGAAGCTTTCTTT.

This chain uses TRBV28 with TRBJ1-2; no clear D gene. The CDR3 length is 15 residues. Germline V gives CDR1 MDHEN, CDR2 SYDVKM. Trimming cost V 3 bases and J 8 bases, with 19 bases left between them. The CDR3 DNA reads as TGTGCCAGCAGTTTGCCCGCCAGCCGGTACCGAGGCTACACCTTC. Protein sequence: CASSLPASRYRGYTF.

This clone was seen only once. The chain is built from TRBV10-3 and TRBJ2-5; D could derive from TRBD1 or TRBD2 (5 bases each). CDR1 and CDR2 from the germline V gene are ENHRY and SYGVKD. The CDR3 contains 13 residues. The ends were cut back, 5 bases at V and 3 bases at J, with 10 bases in the middle. The DNA for the CDR3 is TGTGCCATCAGTATAGGGACCGAAGAGACCCAGTACTTC. It encodes CAISIGTEETQYF.

The rearrangement uses TRBV6-5 and TRBJ2-7, with 10 positions matching TRBD2. The V gene's germline CDR1 is MNHEY and CDR2 SVGAGI. V lost 0 bases to trimming and J lost 5 bases; unmatched junction nucleotides: 7. The CDR3 loop spans 16 amino acids. The DNA for the CDR3 is TGTGCCAGCAGTTACTCGATTCTAGCGGGGGTCAACGAGCAGTACTTC. Its protein product is CASSYSILAGVNEQYF.

The chain is built from TRBV13 and TRBJ1-6, with unresolved D. The germline V gene encodes CDR1 PRHDT and CDR2 FYEKMQ (reference sequence). The CDR3 consists of 15 residues. The V gene lost 7 bases and the J gene lost 7 bases, with 17 bases spanning the gap. As DNA, the CDR3 is TGTGCCAGCATCCCGGGCGGGCAAGCAAATTCACCCCTCCACTTT. This encodes CASIPGGQANSPLHF.

The V call is TRBV9, the J call TRBJ1-2; D ambiguous. V dropped 0 bases and J dropped 5 bases, with 11 bases sitting between them. Germline V CDR1 and CDR2: SGDLS, YYNGEE. This CDR3 spans 14 amino acids. The CDR3 here is CASSVGNALYGYTF. As DNA, the CDR3 is TGTGCCAGCAGCGTAGGGAACGCCTTATATGGCTACACCTTC.

Details on this clone: The junction does not match germline at one end; this may be a read error. CDR3 amino acids: CASSPWTGPTGAFF. In DNA, the CDR3 is TGTGCCAGCAGCCCGTGGACAGGGCCGACTGGAGCTTTCTTT. This rearrangement joins TRBV5-5 to TRBJ1-1; 8 nucleotides align to TRBD1. CDR1 SGHKS and CDR2 YYEKEE come from the germline V gene (reference sequence). The CDR3 has 14 residues.

The V gene is TRBV6-5, the J gene TRBJ1-2; maybe TRBD1 (6 bases). Germline assignment: CDR1 MNHEY and CDR2 SVGAGI. The V and J ends lost 4 bases and 3 bases respectively, with 12 bases between them. CDR3 size: 14 residues. The CDR3 loop is CASSFTGSHYGYTF. For the CDR3, the DNA is TGTGCCAGCAGTTTTACAGGGTCGCACTATGGCTACACCTTC.

This rearrangement joins TRBV10-2 to TRBJ2-1, with 11 bases aligning to TRBD2. CDR1 WSHSY and CDR2 SAAADI come from the germline V gene. This CDR3 contains 14 residues. Germline trimming cut 4 bases from V and 5 bases from J; bases unmatched to any gene: 1. The CDR3 nucleotides read TGCGCCAGCAGTGTTAGCGGGGGGGACAATGAGCAGTTCTTC. Translated: CASSVSGGDNEQFF.

The chain recombines TRBV27 with TRBJ2-1, with 8 bases matching TRBD2. This CDR3 is built from 13 residues. The junction had 4 bases not matched to a gene; V was cut back by 7 bases and J by 5 bases. The germline gives CDR1 MNHEY, CDR2 SMNVEV (reference sequence). The CDR3 coding sequence is TGTGCCAGCACGGCTAGCGGGCACAATGAGCAGTTCTTC. The encoded protein is CASTASGHNEQFF.

The chain uses TRBV7-9 and TRBJ1-5, with a possible D match to TRBD1 (6 bases). CDR1 and CDR2 (germline): SEHNR, FQNEAQ (reference sequence). This CDR3 is built from 13 residues. The V and J ends lost 3 bases and 6 bases respectively, with 9 bases between them. The CDR3 nucleotides are TGTGCCAGCAGCTTGACAGGCACTCAGCCCCAGCATTTT. Translating it yields CASSLTGTQPQHF.

The chain links TRBV4-1 to TRBJ1-1; D call uncertain. This CDR3 contains 17 residues. Between the trimmed V and J ends, which lost 0 bases and 1 base, there was a span of 15 bases. Germline V lookup: CDR1 MGHRA, CDR2 YSYEKL. The CDR3 coding sequence is TGCGCCAGCAGCCAAGATCGGGGTTTGGTGGGGAACACTGAAGCTTTCTTT. Translated: CASSQDRGLVGNTEAFF.

The gene calls are TRBV6-1 and TRBJ1-3; no firm D call. CDR1 is MNHNS, CDR2 SASEGT, per germline. Trimming cost V 3 bases and J 0 bases, with 15 bases left between them. The CDR3 runs 17 residues. CDR3 nucleotides: TGTGCCAGCAGTGAGCCCGGGTTGCTCAGCTCTGGAAACACCATATATTTT. This translates into CASSEPGLLSSGNTIYF.

The rearrangement uses TRBV5-5 and TRBJ2-5, with a tentative D call TRBD1 (5 bases). From germline, CDR1 is SGHKS and CDR2 YYEKEE (reference sequence). The CDR3 is 15 residues long. V was clipped by 0 bases and J by 6 bases, with 15 bases between them. The CDR3 region has the DNA TGTGCCAGCAGCTTGGAGGTAGGGCAGGGAAAGACCCAGTACTTC. Translated, it gives CASSLEVGQGKTQYF.

The rearrangement joins TRBV11-1 to TRBJ1-1; 10 nucleotides match TRBD1. The J segment lost 5 bases and the V segment lost 6 bases, leaving 9 bases of the junction unmatched. The CDR3 length is 15 residues. CDR1 and CDR2 from the germline V gene are SGHAT and FQDESV (reference sequence). The DNA of the CDR3 is TGTGCCAGCAGTTGGGATCGGACAGGGGGAACTGAAGCTTTCTTT. Residues: CASSWDRTGGTEAFF.

This chain uses TRBV5-1 with TRBJ1-1; TRBD1 agrees at 8 bases. The V gene end was trimmed by 5 bases and the J gene end by 1 base; junction bases not matched to a gene: 4. This CDR3 region has 14 residues. Germline-derived CDR1 and CDR2 are SGHRS and YFSETQ. Here the CDR3 DNA reads TGCGCCAGCAGGATGGGACAGGAGAACACTGAAGCTTTCTTT. This codes for CASRMGQENTEAFF. Drawing the rest from reference TRBV5-1 and TRBJ1-1, the complete variable domain is KAGVTQTPRYLIKTRGQQVTLSCSPISGHRSVSWYQQTPGQGLQFLFEYFSETQRNKGNFPGRFSGRQFSNSRSEMNVSTLELGDSALYLCASRMGQENTEAFFGQGTRLTVV.

V gene TRBV27 combines with J gene TRBJ1-1; 10 bases match TRBD1. The germline gives CDR1 MNHEY, CDR2 SMNVEV (reference sequence). The CDR3 spans 16 residues. The V and J ends lost 2 bases and 0 bases, in that order; junction bases with no gene match: 3. Written as DNA, the CDR3 is TGTGCCAGCAGTTTAACTGGGACAGGGGTGAACACTGAAGCTTTCTTT. It specifies CASSLTGTGVNTEAFF.

Details on this clone: The junction and the germline gene differ at one end; a read error may be behind it. The chain carries TRBV5-1 and TRBJ1-2; no definite D call. Per germline, CDR1 SGHRS and CDR2 YFSETQ. The CDR3 spans 10 residues. The CDR3 bases are TGTGCCAGCAGTGGAGCTGGCTACACCTTC. Protein: CASSGAGYTF. The entire variable domain, with the rest obtained from reference TRBV5-1 and TRBJ1-2, is as follows: KAGVTQTPRYLIKTRGQQVTLSCSPISGHRSVSWYQQTPGQGLQFLFEYFSETQRNKGNFPGRFSGRQFSNSRSEMNVSTLELGDSALYLCASSGAGYTFGSGTRLTVV.

The V and J genes are TRBV2 and TRBJ2-7; 9 nucleotides match TRBD1. Germline CDR1 reads SNHLY; CDR2 reads FYNNEI. After removal of 6 bases from V and 7 bases from J, the junction contained 7 bases not matched to a gene. The CDR3 is 13 residues long. DNA for the CDR3: TGTGCCAGCAGCCCACAGGGGGCGCGTGAGCAGTACTTC. Its translation is CASSPQGAREQYF.

The chain uses TRBV27 and TRBJ1-2, with 9 bases lining up with TRBD1. V shed 6 bases and J 5 bases; nucleotides not matched to a gene: 10. Germline V lookup: CDR1 MNHEY, CDR2 SMNVEV (reference sequence). CDR3 size: 15 residues. CDR3 protein: CASRARTGAAYGYTF. Written as DNA, the CDR3 is TGTGCCAGCAGAGCTAGGACAGGGGCGGCGTATGGCTACACCTTC.

V gene TRBV15 combines with J gene TRBJ2-3; D remains unclear. V was clipped by 0 bases and J by 7 bases, with 11 bases between them. Germline V gene data show CDR1 as LNHNV and CDR2 as YYDKDF (reference sequence). The CDR3 is 14 residues long. The CDR3 nucleotides read TGTGCCACCAGCAGAGATGTGGTTACCCATACGCAGTATTTT. Translating it yields CATSRDVVTHTQYF. Full variable domain (missing parts from reference TRBV15 and TRBJ2-3): DAMVIQNPRYQVTQFGKPVTLSCSQTLNHNVMYWYQQKSSQAPKLLFHYYDKDFNNEADTPDNFQSRRPNTSFCFLDIRSPGLGDTAMYLCATSRDVVTHTQYFGPGTRLTVL.

The chain uses TRBV20-1 and TRBJ2-7; D is uncertain. This CDR3 spans 11 amino acids. Germline CDR1 and CDR2: DFQATT and SNEGSKA (reference sequence). The ends were cut back, 0 bases at V and 2 bases at J, with 2 bases in the middle. CDR3 sequence reads: CSARETYEQYF. As DNA, the CDR3 is TGCAGTGCTAGAGAAACCTACGAGCAGTACTTC.

This clone was detected only once. The chain recombines TRBV9 with TRBJ2-2, with D tentatively TRBD1 or TRBD2 (6 bases each). Germline-derived CDR1 and CDR2 are SGDLS and YYNGEE. The CDR3 runs to 15 residues. V lost 4 bases and J 7 bases, leaving 17 bases between the germline ends. DNA of the CDR3: TGTGCCAGCAGCCCGGGGGCCTCCGGGGTCGGGGAGCTGTTTTTT. Translated: CASSPGASGVGELFF.

The chain links TRBV5-1 to TRBJ1-1; tentative D call: TRBD1 (5 bases). CDR1 is SGHRS, CDR2 YFSETQ, per germline. CDR3 length: 16 amino acids. The germline V and J ends were trimmed by 1 base and 1 base, with 14 bases remaining between them. This CDR3 reads CASSLTPGLGNTEAFF. Here the CDR3 DNA reads TGCGCCAGCAGCTTGACCCCAGGGCTCGGGAACACTGAAGCTTTCTTT.

V is TRBV4-3 and J is TRBJ1-5; tentative D call: TRBD1 (5 bases). CDR3 size: 15 residues. Germline V CDR1 and CDR2: LGHNA, YSLEER. V lost 5 bases to trimming and J lost 7 bases, with 18 bases between them. For the CDR3, the DNA is TGCGCCAGCAGCAACCCCGGGGGGTTAGACCAGCCCCAGCATTTT. It is translated as CASSNPGGLDQPQHF.